This T cell receptor beta chain emerged from a study of blood T cell repertoires in COVID-19. Clones were read by immunoSEQ multiplex PCR, and TCRdb kept only the in-frame ones, dropping some. The repertoire holds 150,000 to 200,000 clones, more than 70% seen once, with 8% to 11% in the top ten. There are a few counts of this clone. The CDR3 length is 14 residues. Trimming stripped 6 bases from V and 6 bases from J, with 17 bases between. Germline V gives CDR1 LNHNV, CDR2 YYDKDF (reference sequence). J is TRBJ1-1 and V is TRBV15; D is undetermined. This TCR came from a woman older than 75 with active or convalescent COVID-19. Sequencing used peripheral blood. For the CDR3, the DNA is TGTGCCACCAGTACAACTAAGGCTCTATCTGAAGCTTTCTTT. This codes for CATSTTKALSEAFF.